Below are 24 T cell receptor beta chains sequenced from a single sample in a study of blood T cells in healthy people across ages. Combining a sample-barcoded 5' primer with a J-beta primer mix, a second PCR ran for roughly 7 to 12 cycles. TCRdb re-derived calls from the 5' RACE reads in MiXCR, one entry per CDR3 protein. The sample consists of approximately 2,000,000 distinct CDR3 sequences, around 42% of them appearing once. The specimen was blood. The receptors were sampled from a human donor in good health.

This chain connects TRBV6-5 to TRBJ1-2; 9 bases fit TRBD1. Germline CDR1 and CDR2: MNHEY and SVGAGI. This CDR3 is 15 amino acids long. Trimming cost V 4 bases and J 7 bases; bases outside gene matches: 10. CDR3 loop: CASSFHRGRDLGYTF. DNA for the CDR3: TGTGCCAGCAGTTTCCACAGGGGGCGCGATCTTGGCTACACCTTC.

This rearrangement joins TRBV7-8 to TRBJ2-4; no reliable D call. TRBJ2-7 matches the DNA end more closely, so the J call is doubtful. This CDR3 has 14 residues. CDR1 is SGHVS and CDR2 is FQNEAQ in the germline V gene. This chain's CDR3 is CASSPLHGRYEQYF. The CDR3 DNA reads as TGTGCCAGCAGCCCACTTCACGGCAGGTACGAGCAGTACTTC.

The V call is TRBV7-2, the J call TRBJ1-2; 10 positions agree with TRBD1. CDR1 and CDR2 (germline): SGHTA, FQGNSA. This CDR3 region has 16 residues. Trimming cost V 1 base and J 3 bases; bases outside gene matches: 5. The CDR3 region has the DNA TGTGCCAGCAGCTTAGGTGGGACAGGGGCGGACTATGGCTACACCTTC. Residues: CASSLGGTGADYGYTF.

J is TRBJ2-7 and V is TRBV27; TRBD2 matches at 8 bases. V lost 3 bases to trimming and J lost 4 bases; unmatched junction nucleotides: 17. The germline V gene has CDR1 MNHEY and CDR2 SMNVEV (reference sequence). CDR3 size: 18 residues. The CDR3 DNA sequence: TGTGCCAGCAGTTTGCATAGCCCCAAGCGGGGGCCTAGGTACGAGCAGTACTTC. This translates into CASSLHSPKRGPRYEQYF.

The chain joins TRBV10-3 to TRBJ2-7; possibly TRBD1 or TRBD2 for D (5 bases each). This CDR3 spans 15 amino acids. CDR1 is ENHRY, CDR2 SYGVKD, per germline. Trimming removed 2 bases from V and 5 bases from J, with 16 bases in between. The CDR3 nucleotides are TGTGCCATCAGTGAGGCTTGGGCAGGGACGGACGAGCAGTACTTC. The encoded protein is CAISEAWAGTDEQYF.

This clonotype was observed a handful of times. The CDR3 DNA reads TGTGCCAGCAGTTACTCGAGACAGCCTACAAGTGAGCAGTTCTTC. Its translation is CASSYSRQPTSEQFF. The gene calls are TRBV6-2 or TRBV6-3 and TRBJ2-1, with D tentatively TRBD1 (5 bases). The V gene lost 0 bases and the J gene lost 9 bases, with 15 bases spanning the gap. The CDR3 length is 15 residues. The germline V gene encodes CDR1 MNHEY and CDR2 SVGEGT.

This clonotype came up a few times. The chain uses TRBV20-1 and TRBJ2-5; D unclear. Germline CDR1 DFQATT, CDR2 SNEGSKA (reference sequence). The CDR3 has 12 amino acids. The CDR3 protein is CSVLVKEETQYF. In DNA, the CDR3 is TGCAGCGTACTCGTGAAGGAAGAGACCCAGTACTTC.

The CDR3 protein is CASSWRGETEAFF. Written as DNA, the CDR3 is TGTGCCAGCAGCTGGCGGGGAGAAACTGAAGCTTTCTTT. This chain joins TRBV7-9 and TRBJ1-1, with unresolved D. This CDR3 spans 13 amino acids. V was trimmed by 4 bases and J by 5 bases, leaving 11 bases between them. Germline V gene lookup returns CDR1 SEHNR and CDR2 FQNEAQ (reference sequence).

The chain carries TRBV12-3 or TRBV12-4 and TRBJ1-2; D is uncertain. V lost 3 bases and J lost 8, with 7 bases in between. The CDR3 covers 11 residues. The CDR3: CASSFSLGYTF. CDR3 nucleotides: TGTGCCAGCAGTTTCTCCTTGGGCTACACCTTC.

This clonotype was counted a few times. V gene TRBV6-2 or TRBV6-3 combines with J gene TRBJ1-5; unclear D gene. Germline V gene sequence: CDR1 MNHEY, CDR2 SVGEGT. Between the trimmed V and J ends, which lost 0 bases and 7 bases, there was a span of 7 bases. The CDR3 is 13 residues long. As DNA, the CDR3 is TGTGCCAGCAGTTACTCACGTTCCCAGCCCCAGCATTTT. Translating gives CASSYSRSQPQHF.

The chain recombines TRBV20-1 with TRBJ2-7, with D unresolved. V was clipped by 3 bases and J by 5 bases, with 17 bases between them. The CDR3 contains 14 residues. Germline V gene lookup returns CDR1 DFQATT and CDR2 SNEGSKA (reference sequence). The CDR3 coding sequence is TGCAGTGCTAGGAATCAGATATTCCCGAACGAGCAGTACTTC. Translation: CSARNQIFPNEQYF.

The table lists this clonotype with a few counts. V gene TRBV5-6 combines with J gene TRBJ2-4, with D possibly TRBD2 on 5 matching bases. The DNA end lines up better with TRBJ2-7; the J call may be wrong. The V gene's germline CDR1 is SGHDT and CDR2 YYEEEE. The CDR3 consists of 14 residues. DNA for the CDR3: TGTGCCAGCAGCTTGCGAGAGGGAGCCCACGAGCAGTACTTC. Translating gives CASSLREGAHEQYF.

This clonotype came up a few times. The rearrangement links TRBV12-3 or TRBV12-4 to TRBJ2-1; 7 nucleotides match TRBD1. V trimming: 7 bases; J trimming: 9 bases; junction bases outside the gene matches: 6. The CDR3 consists of 12 residues. CDR3: CASTHTGAEQFF. The CDR3 nucleotides read TGTGCCAGCACCCATACAGGGGCTGAGCAGTTCTTC.

The sample holds a few counts of this clonotype. V is TRBV29-1 and J is TRBJ2-1; TRBD2 aligns across 7 bases. This CDR3 is 13 amino acids long. CDR1 is SQVTM and CDR2 is ANQGSEA in the germline V gene. CDR3 protein: CSGREFSYNEQFF. As DNA, the CDR3 is TGCAGTGGGCGGGAGTTTTCCTACAATGAGCAGTTCTTC.

This clonotype was picked up a small number of times. This chain links TRBV6-2 or TRBV6-3 with TRBJ2-4; D possibly uses TRBD1 or TRBD2 (5 bases each). The DNA end is a closer match to TRBJ2-7, so the J assignment may be wrong. This CDR3 contains 13 residues. The V gene's germline CDR1 is MNHEY and CDR2 SVGEGT. CDR3: CASSYFGASEQYF. Here the CDR3 DNA reads TGTGCCAGCAGTTACTTCGGGGCTTCCGAGCAGTACTTC.

This chain links TRBV20-1 with TRBJ2-1; TRBD2 matches at 11 bases. V was clipped by 0 bases and J by 3 bases; unmatched bases: 4. Looked up from germline, CDR1 is DFQATT and CDR2 is SNEGSKA (reference sequence). This CDR3 is built from 16 residues. The CDR3: CSARDVTSGGYNEQFF. The CDR3 nucleotides are TGCAGTGCTAGAGACGTTACTAGCGGGGGCTACAATGAGCAGTTCTTC.

The gene calls are TRBV4-2 and TRBJ2-7, with D possibly TRBD1 on 6 matching bases. The length of the CDR3 is 15 residues. Germline assignment: CDR1 LGHNA and CDR2 YNFKEQ. V lost 5 bases to trimming and J lost 3 bases, with 17 bases between them. CDR3 in amino acids: CASSFRDKGDYEQYF. CDR3 DNA: TGTGCCAGCAGCTTCCGGGACAAGGGGGACTACGAGCAGTACTTC.

Points on this clonotype: A read error is possible here, since a much larger clone lies one base away. CDR3 protein: CSAGVDREGGYTF. CDR3 bases: TGCAGTGCTGGAGTTGACAGGGAGGGTGGCTACACCTTC. The rearrangement uses TRBV20-1 and TRBJ1-2, with 7 bases lining up with TRBD1. Germline CDR1 DFQATT, CDR2 SNEGSKA (reference sequence). The CDR3 has 13 amino acids. The V segment lost 5 bases and the J segment 7 bases; nucleotides outside the gene matches: 10.

This rearrangement joins TRBV18 to TRBJ2-5; perhaps D is TRBD1 or TRBD2 (5 bases each). The CDR3 is 13 amino acids. Trimming shortened V by 7 bases and J by 11 bases, and 20 bases separated the two germline ends. Germline V gives CDR1 KGHSH, CDR2 LQKENI. DNA of the CDR3: TGTGCCAGCTTCCTCGGGGCGGGCGATGAGCAGTACTTC. This encodes CASFLGAGDEQYF.

This clonotype occurred a few times. The chain uses TRBV14 and TRBJ2-1; the D gene could be TRBD1 or TRBD2 (5 bases each). Trimming removed 2 bases at V and 3 bases at J, with 14 bases between. CDR3 length: 16 residues. Germline V gene lookup returns CDR1 SGHDN and CDR2 FVKESK. Here the CDR3 DNA reads TGTGCCAGCAGCCAACTGGTCGGGACGCTCTACAATGAGCAGTTCTTC. Amino acid sequence: CASSQLVGTLYNEQFF. Full variable domain (outside the CDR3, taken from reference TRBV14 and TRBJ2-1): EAGVTQFPSHSVIEKGQTVTLRCDPISGHDNLYWYRRVMGKEIKFLLHFVKESKQDESGMPNNRFLAERTGGTYSTLKVQPAELEDSGVYFCASSQLVGTLYNEQFFGPGTRLTVL.

This sequence joins TRBV5-1 and TRBJ1-1; D call uncertain. In germline, CDR1 is SGHRS, CDR2 YFSETQ. Trimming stripped 6 bases from V and 2 bases from J, with 14 bases between. The CDR3 extends over 14 amino acids. The CDR3 here is CASNSGIGNTEAFF. The CDR3 nucleotides read TGCGCCAGCAACTCCGGGATAGGAAACACTGAAGCTTTCTTT.

The CDR3 protein is CASSQGSGGANTQYF. The CDR3 nucleotides read TGCGCCAGCAGCCAAGGTAGCGGGGGGGCGAATACGCAGTATTTT. This rearrangement joins TRBV4-1 to TRBJ2-3; 11 bases line up with TRBD2. In germline, CDR1 is MGHRA, CDR2 YSYEKL. The CDR3 is 15 amino acids. The junction had 4 bases not matched to a gene; V was cut back by 1 base and J by 7 bases.

This clonotype was seen a handful of times. This sequence joins TRBV4-1 and TRBJ1-1; a possible D gene is TRBD1 (6 bases). V shed 1 base and J shed 5 bases, with 20 bases lying between them. The CDR3 covers 17 residues. The V gene's germline CDR1 is MGHRA and CDR2 YSYEKL. CDR3 in DNA: TGCGCCAGCAGCCAAGTTTTTTATAGGGGGAGGAGGACTGAAGCTTTCTTT. Encoded protein: CASSQVFYRGRRTEAFF.

J is TRBJ1-4 and V is TRBV15; a possible D gene is TRBD1 (5 bases). Germline CDR1 and CDR2: LNHNV and YYDKDF (reference sequence). V lost 1 base, J lost 0 bases, and 12 bases lay in between. This CDR3 has 17 amino acids. In DNA, the CDR3 is TGTGCCACCAGCAGAGGGACGACAGCTGCAACTAATGAAAAACTGTTTTTT. It codes for CATSRGTTAATNEKLFF.